The clone carrying this T cell receptor beta chain occurred many times. Its antigen is not identified. V was clipped by 5 bases and J by 1 base; unmatched bases: 3. Per germline, CDR1 MDHEN and CDR2 SYDVKM. The CDR3 has 14 amino acids. TCRdb itself ran the reads through MiXCR, one entry per CDR3 protein. The profile shows 86,000 or so distinct CDR3 sequences, roughly a quarter of them singletons. This specimen comes from a study of T cell repertoires in cytomegalovirus infection. Study in general: CMV epitopes, recently identified HLA-C-restricted and well-studied HLA-B-restricted, were used. Carrying CMV and the relevant HLA type showed in public TCR beta signatures. Findings and caveats of the study: HLA-C-restricted CMV-specific TCR beta clonotypes prevailed in the ex vivo response. Using cumulative public TCR beta family frequency, the authors identified those who carried CMV together with the relevant HLA.

The receptor was isolated from a human donor in good health (CMV status not recorded). Some clones in this sample may be carry-over from other donors' samples. The chain links TRBV28 to TRBJ2-5, with 8 bases aligning to TRBD2. Sequencing used CD8+ T cells from cultured PBMCs, obtained from culture after CMV antigen stimulation. CDR3 bases: TGTGCCAGCAGTCTCCGGGGGGGCCAAGAGACCCAGTACTTC. Protein product: CASSLRGGQETQYF. Combining the CDR3 with reference TRBV28 and TRBJ2-5 gives the whole variable domain DVKVTQSSRYLVKRTGEKVFLECVQDMDHENMFWYRQDPGLGLRLIYFSYDVKMKEKGDIPEGYSVSREKKERFSLILESASTNQTSMYLCASSLRGGQETQYFGPGTRLLVL.